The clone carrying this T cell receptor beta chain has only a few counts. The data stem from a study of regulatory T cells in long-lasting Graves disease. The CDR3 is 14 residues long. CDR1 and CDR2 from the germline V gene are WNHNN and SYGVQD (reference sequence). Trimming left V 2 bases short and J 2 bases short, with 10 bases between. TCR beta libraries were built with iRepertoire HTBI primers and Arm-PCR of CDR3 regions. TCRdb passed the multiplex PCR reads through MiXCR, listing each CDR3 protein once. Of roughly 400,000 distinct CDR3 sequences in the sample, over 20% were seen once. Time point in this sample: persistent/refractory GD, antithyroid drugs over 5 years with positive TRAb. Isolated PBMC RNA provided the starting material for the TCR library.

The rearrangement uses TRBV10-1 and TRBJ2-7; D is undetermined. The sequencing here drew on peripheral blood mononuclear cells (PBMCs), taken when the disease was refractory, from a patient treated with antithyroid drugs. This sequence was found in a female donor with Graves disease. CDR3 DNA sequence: TGCGCCAGCAGTGAGGACTTGTTCCCCTACGAGCAGTACTTC. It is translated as CASSEDLFPYEQYF.